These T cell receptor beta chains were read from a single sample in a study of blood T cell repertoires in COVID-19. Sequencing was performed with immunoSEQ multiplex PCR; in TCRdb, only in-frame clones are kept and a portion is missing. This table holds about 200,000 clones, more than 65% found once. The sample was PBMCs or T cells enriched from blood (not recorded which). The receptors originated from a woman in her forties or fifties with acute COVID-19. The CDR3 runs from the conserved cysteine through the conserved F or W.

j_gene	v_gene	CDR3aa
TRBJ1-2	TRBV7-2	CASSLVGDRHYGYTF
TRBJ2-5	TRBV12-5	CASALGDSLFQETQYF
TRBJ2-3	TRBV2	CASTGGSGGGTQYF
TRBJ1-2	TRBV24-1	CATQQGANYGYTF
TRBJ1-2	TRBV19	CASGKDRGSIGYTF
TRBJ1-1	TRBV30	CASVDRGKGANTEAFF
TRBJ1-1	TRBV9	CASSPGGTNTEAFF
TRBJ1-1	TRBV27	CASSQETRGNTEAFF
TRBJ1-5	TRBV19	CASSIETGGIQPQHF
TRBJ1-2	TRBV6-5	CASSYALQGGYTF
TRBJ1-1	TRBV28	CASTFGERNTEAFF
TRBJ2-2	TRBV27	CASRTTGAGELFF
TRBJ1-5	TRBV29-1	CSVGRGAGQPQHF
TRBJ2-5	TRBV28	CASSSPQPPQYF
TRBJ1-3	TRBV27	CASRPSKLGNTIYF
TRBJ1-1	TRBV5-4	CASTPGLGLVTEAFF
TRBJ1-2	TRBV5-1	CASSPGQAMWGYTF
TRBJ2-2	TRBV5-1	CASSQADRGTGELFF
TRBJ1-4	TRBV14	CASSQATIRYEKLFF
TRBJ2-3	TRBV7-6	CASSAVGRTDTQYF
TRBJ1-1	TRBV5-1	CASSLEGTGVTFF
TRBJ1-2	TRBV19	CASSMGTRPYSNYGYTF
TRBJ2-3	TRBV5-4	CASSRDSLRDTQYF
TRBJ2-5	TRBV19	CASSIGQTYQETQYF
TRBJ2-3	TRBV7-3	CASSFIGGATDTQYF
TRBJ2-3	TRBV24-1	CATGLADTQYF
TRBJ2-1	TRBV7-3	CASSRARTPGDEQFF